Listed here are 28 T cell receptor beta chains from one sample, sequenced in a study of neurological immune-mediated disorders. MiXCR was run by TCRdb on the 5' RACE reads, yielding one entry per CDR3 protein. The sample yields over 25,000 distinct CDR3 sequences, over 1.2% seen once. Source material: PBMCs. The receptors stem from a woman aged 30 to 39 with multiple sclerosis.

Many counts were recorded for this clonotype. The V gene is TRBV11-3, the J gene TRBJ1-1; no firm D call. Germline V gene data show CDR1 as SGHNT and CDR2 as YENEEA. The CDR3 totals 13 residues. Trimming removed 5 bases from V and 10 bases from J, with 17 bases in between. CDR3 loop: CASSPLHGVGAFF. The CDR3 region has the DNA TGTGCCAGCAGCCCCCTGCATGGAGTAGGAGCTTTCTTT. The entire variable domain, with the rest obtained from reference TRBV11-3 and TRBJ1-1, is as follows: EAGVVQSPRYKIIEKKQPVAFWCNPISGHNTLYWYLQNLGQGPELLIRYENEEAVDDSQLPKDRFSAERLKGVDSTLKIQPAELGDSAVYLCASSPLHGVGAFFGQGTRLTVV.

This clonotype was seen repeatedly, ten times or more. This chain uses TRBV5-1 with TRBJ2-1, with D possibly matching TRBD2 (7 bases). CDR3 size: 14 residues. Germline V gene sequence: CDR1 SGHRS, CDR2 YFSETQ. The V and J ends lost 4 bases and 6 bases respectively, with 14 bases between them. CDR3 region: CASSPQGRVNEQFF. For the CDR3, the DNA is TGCGCCAGCAGCCCCCAGGGGAGGGTCAATGAGCAGTTCTTC.

This clonotype was found many times. This chain joins TRBV24-1 and TRBJ2-3; a weak D match, TRBD2 (5 bases). Germline-derived CDR1 and CDR2 are KGHDR and SFDVKD. CDR3 size: 14 residues. The V and J ends lost 4 bases and 6 bases respectively, with 13 bases between them. CDR3 coding DNA: TGTGCCACCAGTGACCCTGGACTGACGGATACGCAGTATTTT. Protein: CATSDPGLTDTQYF.

This clonotype came up many times. The rearrangement uses TRBV2 and TRBJ2-1; no firm D call. Germline-derived CDR1 and CDR2 are SNHLY and FYNNEI. The CDR3 has 11 amino acids. Trimming stripped 7 bases from V and 5 bases from J, with 6 bases between. This CDR3 reads CASNIDNEQFF. In DNA form, the CDR3 reads TGTGCCAGCAATATAGACAATGAGCAGTTCTTC. Combining the CDR3 with reference TRBV2 and TRBJ2-1 gives the whole variable domain EPEVTQTPSHQVTQMGQEVILRCVPISNHLYFYWYRQILGQKVEFLVSFYNNEISEKSEIFDDQFSVERPDGSNFTLKIRSTKLEDSAMYFCASNIDNEQFFGPGTRLTVL.

This clonotype was seen ten or more times. The rearrangement uses TRBV10-3 and TRBJ1-1; D is perhaps TRBD1 (6 bases). The CDR3 runs to 13 residues. CDR1 is ENHRY, CDR2 SYGVKD, per germline. The V end lost 4 bases, the J end lost 7 bases, and 13 bases lay between the germline ends. The CDR3 loop is CAISGQEGGEAFF. DNA for the CDR3: TGTGCCATCAGTGGACAGGAGGGAGGTGAAGCTTTCTTT.

The CDR3 DNA is TGTGCCAGCAGTACGCCTCCTGGCAGGGTGGTGGCAGAGACCCAGTACTTC. Translating it yields CASSTPPGRVVAETQYF. The V call is TRBV27, the J call TRBJ2-5; possible D gene TRBD1, 5 bases. V shed 5 bases and J shed 4 bases, with 23 bases lying between them. The germline V gene encodes CDR1 MNHEY and CDR2 SMNVEV (reference sequence). The CDR3 totals 17 residues.

The table lists this clonotype with many counts. The J gene is TRBJ1-1, the V gene TRBV11-3; D gene unclear. Per the germline V gene, CDR1 is SGHNT and CDR2 is YENEEA. The CDR3 is 13 amino acids. With 1 base removed from V and 8 bases from J, the gap between germline ends came to 11 bases. The CDR3 here is CASSLGLVGEAFF. Here the CDR3 DNA reads TGTGCCAGCAGCTTAGGATTAGTAGGGGAAGCTTTCTTT.

This clonotype has ten or more counts. The chain couples TRBV7-9 to TRBJ2-7, with D uncertain. V was trimmed by 4 bases and J by 4 bases, leaving 8 bases between them. The CDR3 loop spans 12 amino acids. Germline CDR1 and CDR2: SEHNR and FQNEAQ (reference sequence). The CDR3 sequence: CASSSVGYEQYF. CDR3 sequence (DNA): TGTGCCAGCAGCTCTGTGGGGTACGAGCAGTACTTC. Based on the CDR3 plus reference TRBV7-9 and TRBJ2-7, the full variable domain is DTGVSQNPRHKITKRGQNVTFRCDPISEHNRLYWYRQTLGQGPEFLTYFQNEAQLEKSRLLSDRFSAERPKGSFSTLEIQRTEQGDSAMYLCASSSVGYEQYFGPGTRLTVT.

This clonotype was seen ten or more times. V and J are TRBV11-2 and TRBJ2-2; D is possibly TRBD1 (6 bases). This CDR3 is 15 amino acids long. Germline V gene lookup returns CDR1 SGHAT and CDR2 FQNNGV. Trimming left V 4 bases short and J 2 bases short, with 11 bases between. DNA for the CDR3: TGTGCCAGCAGCTCCGGGACACTAAACACCGGGGAGCTGTTTTTT. Its translation: CASSSGTLNTGELFF.

This clonotype was seen repeatedly, ten times or more. This sequence joins TRBV18 and TRBJ1-1; the D gene is possibly TRBD1 (6 bases). The CDR3 has 14 amino acids. Germline V gene lookup returns CDR1 KGHSH and CDR2 LQKENI. The germline V and J ends were trimmed by 6 bases and 6 bases, with 17 bases remaining between them. The CDR3 DNA is TGTGCCAGCTCCCCTTCCACAGGGAGGGCTGAAGCTTTCTTT. This sequence encodes CASSPSTGRAEAFF.

This clonotype was seen ten or more times. V and J are TRBV5-1 and TRBJ1-1, with D hard to call. The length of the CDR3 is 14 residues. Germline V gene lookup returns CDR1 SGHRS and CDR2 YFSETQ. The ends were cut back, 6 bases at V and 0 bases at J, with 12 bases in the middle. This CDR3 is CASKTGDLNTEAFF. As DNA, the CDR3 is TGCGCCAGCAAGACGGGCGATCTGAACACTGAAGCTTTCTTT.

In its sample, this clonotype was seen many times. The V gene is TRBV18, the J gene TRBJ1-1, with no clear D. The CDR3 contains 13 residues. Trimming removed 3 bases from V and 1 base from J, with 6 bases in between. CDR1 is KGHSH and CDR2 is LQKENI in the germline V gene. The CDR3 bases are TGTGCCAGCTCACCCCTCGGGAACACTGAAGCTTTCTTT. This gives the protein CASSPLGNTEAFF.

This clonotype showed up many times. V is TRBV3-1 and J is TRBJ1-2, with 8 bases aligning to TRBD1. This CDR3 has 14 amino acids. Germline V gene sequence: CDR1 LGHDT, CDR2 YNNKEL (reference sequence). The V gene end was trimmed by 5 bases and the J gene end by 4 bases; junction bases not matched to a gene: 6. CDR3 region: CASSFGQGSYGYTF. CDR3 in DNA: TGTGCCAGCAGCTTTGGACAGGGTAGCTATGGCTACACCTTC.

The rearrangement links TRBV20-1 to TRBJ2-6; TRBD1 is a possible D gene (5 bases). Deletions cut 5 bases from V and 0 bases from J, with 8 bases between. Germline values: CDR1 DFQATT, CDR2 SNEGSKA (reference sequence). This CDR3 has 14 amino acids. Written as DNA, the CDR3 is TGCAGTGCTTCCGACAGCTCTGGGGCCAACGTCCTGACTTTC. It is translated as CSASDSSGANVLTF.

V and J are TRBV27 and TRBJ2-1; 7 bases are shared with TRBD1. Trimming took 2 bases from V and 7 from J; bases not matched to a gene: 2. The CDR3 loop spans 13 amino acids. The germline V gene has CDR1 MNHEY and CDR2 SMNVEV (reference sequence). This chain's CDR3 is CASSLARGNEQFF. CDR3 coding DNA: TGTGCCAGCAGTTTAGCCAGGGGGAATGAGCAGTTCTTC.

In its sample, this clonotype was seen many times. The chain combines TRBV7-2 with TRBJ2-3; D ambiguous. V dropped 3 bases and J dropped 6 bases, with 13 bases sitting between them. There are 14 residues in the CDR3. Germline V gene data show CDR1 as SGHTA and CDR2 as FQGNSA. The CDR3 region has the DNA TGTGCCAGCAGCTTGGTCCCCCTAGGGGATACGCAGTATTTT. Encoded protein: CASSLVPLGDTQYF. Together with reference TRBV7-2 and TRBJ2-3, the CDR3 gives the full variable domain: GAGVSQSPSNKVTEKGKDVELRCDPISGHTALYWYRQSLGQGLEFLIYFQGNSAPDKSGLPSDRFSAERTGGSVSTLTIQRTQQEDSAVYLCASSLVPLGDTQYFGPGTRLTVL.

This clonotype was detected many times. The genes are TRBV20-1 and TRBJ2-7; maybe TRBD2 (6 bases). The CDR3 totals 13 residues. The V gene's germline CDR1 is DFQATT and CDR2 SNEGSKA (reference sequence). CDR3 sequence (DNA): TGCTCCCCAAGCCGGGCTAGCGCCGACGAGCAGTACTTC. Its translation: CSPSRASADEQYF.

There are many counts of this clonotype. V gene TRBV6-5 combines with J gene TRBJ2-1; D is ambiguous. This CDR3 is built from 11 residues. Trimming removed 5 bases at V and 5 bases at J, with 4 bases between. The V gene's germline CDR1 is MNHEY and CDR2 SVGAGI. CDR3: CASSLHNEQFF. The CDR3 DNA reads as TGTGCCAGCAGTCTTCACAATGAGCAGTTCTTC.

This clonotype has at least ten counts. The rearrangement links TRBV3-1 to TRBJ2-7; TRBD1 or TRBD2 may be the D gene (6 bases each). Germline lookup yields CDR1 LGHDT and CDR2 YNNKEL (reference sequence). V lost 1 base and J lost 2, with 12 bases in between. The CDR3 covers 15 residues. This CDR3 reads CASSQVGGGTYEQYF. The DNA of the CDR3 is TGTGCCAGCAGCCAAGTGGGGGGCGGAACCTACGAGCAGTACTTC.

This clonotype was seen many times. This chain uses TRBV6-2 or TRBV6-3 with TRBJ2-7; no clear D gene. The V and J ends lost 5 bases and 0 bases respectively, with 14 bases between them. The CDR3 runs 15 residues. From germline, CDR1 is MNHEY and CDR2 SVGEGT. CDR3 in amino acids: CASSLLGQISYEQYF. CDR3 DNA: TGTGCCAGCAGTCTGCTGGGCCAAATCTCCTACGAGCAGTACTTC.

This clonotype was observed a few times. The chain combines TRBV20-1 with TRBJ2-3; the D is unclear. CDR1 DFQATT and CDR2 SNEGSKA come from the germline V gene (reference sequence). V was pared by 3 bases and J by 0 bases, with 16 bases between. This CDR3 is 16 amino acids long. Written as DNA, the CDR3 is TGCAGTGCTAGCCCCCTTGCAACCTCTAGCACAGATACGCAGTATTTT. This gives the protein CSASPLATSSTDTQYF.

Many counts were recorded for this clonotype. Written as DNA, the CDR3 is TGCAGTGCTAATAGCGGGGAGGTCAAAAACATTCAGTACTTC. It codes for CSANSGEVKNIQYF. The chain links TRBV20-1 to TRBJ2-4; 8 positions agree with TRBD2. Germline CDR1 is DFQATT and CDR2 is SNEGSKA (reference sequence). This CDR3 has 14 residues. The V and J ends lost 4 bases and 3 bases, in that order; junction bases with no gene match: 5.

At least ten counts were recorded for this clonotype. This chain links TRBV5-6 with TRBJ2-1; a possible D gene is TRBD2 (5 bases). CDR1 and CDR2 (germline): SGHDT, YYEEEE. The V end lost 5 bases, the J end lost 7 bases, and 19 bases lay between the germline ends. This CDR3 is built from 15 residues. DNA for the CDR3: TGTGCCAGCAGTTTCGGGGTTTTCTATGGTAATGAGCAGTTCTTC. Encoded protein: CASSFGVFYGNEQFF.

This clonotype was counted many times. V and J are TRBV5-5 and TRBJ1-1; D ambiguous. Per germline, CDR1 SGHKS and CDR2 YYEKEE (reference sequence). V lost 3 bases to trimming and J lost 4 bases, with 7 bases between them. There are 12 residues in the CDR3. The DNA of the CDR3 is TGTGCCAGCAGCTCGGGTATCACTGAAGCTTTCTTT. This codes for CASSSGITEAFF.

This clonotype has ten or more counts. This chain links TRBV27 with TRBJ2-5; D gene uncertain. The CDR3 runs 11 residues. CDR1 and CDR2 from the germline V gene are MNHEY and SMNVEV (reference sequence). The V end was cut by 9 bases, the J end by 5 bases, with 10 bases between. The CDR3 DNA reads TGTGCCAGTAGGACCGGGGAGACCCAGTACTTC. This sequence encodes CASRTGETQYF.

This clonotype was detected ten times or more. The V call is TRBV20-1, the J call TRBJ2-4; 10 bases match TRBD1. Germline values: CDR1 DFQATT, CDR2 SNEGSKA (reference sequence). The J segment lost 7 bases and the V segment lost 0 bases, leaving 0 bases of the junction unmatched. This CDR3 spans 13 amino acids. CDR3: CSARETGGNIQYF. The CDR3 region has the DNA TGCAGTGCTAGAGAGACAGGGGGCAACATTCAGTACTTC.

This clonotype was counted ten times or more. The genes are TRBV7-9 and TRBJ1-1, with TRBD1 as a possible D gene (5 bases). Deletions cut 4 bases from V and 4 bases from J, with 16 bases between. The germline V gene has CDR1 SEHNR and CDR2 FQNEAQ (reference sequence). The CDR3 is 15 amino acids. CDR3: CASSSPRGGATEAFF. Written as DNA, the CDR3 is TGTGCCAGCAGCTCACCTCGGGGGGGAGCCACTGAAGCTTTCTTT.

This clonotype was observed many times. V is TRBV7-2 and J is TRBJ1-6; D remains unclear. CDR1 and CDR2 (germline): SGHTA, FQGNSA. The V end was cut by 2 bases, the J end by 12 bases, with 8 bases between. The CDR3 is 12 amino acids. CDR3 bases: TGTGCCAGCAGCTTACCGGGAGTACCCCTCCACTTT. It encodes CASSLPGVPLHF. Variable domain in full (rest from reference TRBV7-2 and TRBJ1-6): GAGVSQSPSNKVTEKGKDVELRCDPISGHTALYWYRQSLGQGLEFLIYFQGNSAPDKSGLPSDRFSAERTGGSVSTLTIQRTQQEDSAVYLCASSLPGVPLHFGNGTRLTVT.